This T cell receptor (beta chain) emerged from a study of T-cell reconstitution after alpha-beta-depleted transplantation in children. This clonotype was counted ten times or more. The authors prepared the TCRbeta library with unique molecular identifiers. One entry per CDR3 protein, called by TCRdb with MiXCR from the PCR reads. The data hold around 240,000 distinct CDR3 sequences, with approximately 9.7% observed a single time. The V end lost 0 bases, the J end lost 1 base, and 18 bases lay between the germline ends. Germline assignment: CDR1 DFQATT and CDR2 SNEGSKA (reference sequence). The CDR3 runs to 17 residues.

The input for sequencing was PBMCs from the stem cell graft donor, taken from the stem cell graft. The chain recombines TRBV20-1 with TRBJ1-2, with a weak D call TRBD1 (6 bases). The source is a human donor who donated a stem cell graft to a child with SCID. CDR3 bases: TGCAGTGCTAGAGATGGGCAGGGGATCGGCCTTAACTATGGCTACACCTTC. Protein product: CSARDGQGIGLNYGYTF.